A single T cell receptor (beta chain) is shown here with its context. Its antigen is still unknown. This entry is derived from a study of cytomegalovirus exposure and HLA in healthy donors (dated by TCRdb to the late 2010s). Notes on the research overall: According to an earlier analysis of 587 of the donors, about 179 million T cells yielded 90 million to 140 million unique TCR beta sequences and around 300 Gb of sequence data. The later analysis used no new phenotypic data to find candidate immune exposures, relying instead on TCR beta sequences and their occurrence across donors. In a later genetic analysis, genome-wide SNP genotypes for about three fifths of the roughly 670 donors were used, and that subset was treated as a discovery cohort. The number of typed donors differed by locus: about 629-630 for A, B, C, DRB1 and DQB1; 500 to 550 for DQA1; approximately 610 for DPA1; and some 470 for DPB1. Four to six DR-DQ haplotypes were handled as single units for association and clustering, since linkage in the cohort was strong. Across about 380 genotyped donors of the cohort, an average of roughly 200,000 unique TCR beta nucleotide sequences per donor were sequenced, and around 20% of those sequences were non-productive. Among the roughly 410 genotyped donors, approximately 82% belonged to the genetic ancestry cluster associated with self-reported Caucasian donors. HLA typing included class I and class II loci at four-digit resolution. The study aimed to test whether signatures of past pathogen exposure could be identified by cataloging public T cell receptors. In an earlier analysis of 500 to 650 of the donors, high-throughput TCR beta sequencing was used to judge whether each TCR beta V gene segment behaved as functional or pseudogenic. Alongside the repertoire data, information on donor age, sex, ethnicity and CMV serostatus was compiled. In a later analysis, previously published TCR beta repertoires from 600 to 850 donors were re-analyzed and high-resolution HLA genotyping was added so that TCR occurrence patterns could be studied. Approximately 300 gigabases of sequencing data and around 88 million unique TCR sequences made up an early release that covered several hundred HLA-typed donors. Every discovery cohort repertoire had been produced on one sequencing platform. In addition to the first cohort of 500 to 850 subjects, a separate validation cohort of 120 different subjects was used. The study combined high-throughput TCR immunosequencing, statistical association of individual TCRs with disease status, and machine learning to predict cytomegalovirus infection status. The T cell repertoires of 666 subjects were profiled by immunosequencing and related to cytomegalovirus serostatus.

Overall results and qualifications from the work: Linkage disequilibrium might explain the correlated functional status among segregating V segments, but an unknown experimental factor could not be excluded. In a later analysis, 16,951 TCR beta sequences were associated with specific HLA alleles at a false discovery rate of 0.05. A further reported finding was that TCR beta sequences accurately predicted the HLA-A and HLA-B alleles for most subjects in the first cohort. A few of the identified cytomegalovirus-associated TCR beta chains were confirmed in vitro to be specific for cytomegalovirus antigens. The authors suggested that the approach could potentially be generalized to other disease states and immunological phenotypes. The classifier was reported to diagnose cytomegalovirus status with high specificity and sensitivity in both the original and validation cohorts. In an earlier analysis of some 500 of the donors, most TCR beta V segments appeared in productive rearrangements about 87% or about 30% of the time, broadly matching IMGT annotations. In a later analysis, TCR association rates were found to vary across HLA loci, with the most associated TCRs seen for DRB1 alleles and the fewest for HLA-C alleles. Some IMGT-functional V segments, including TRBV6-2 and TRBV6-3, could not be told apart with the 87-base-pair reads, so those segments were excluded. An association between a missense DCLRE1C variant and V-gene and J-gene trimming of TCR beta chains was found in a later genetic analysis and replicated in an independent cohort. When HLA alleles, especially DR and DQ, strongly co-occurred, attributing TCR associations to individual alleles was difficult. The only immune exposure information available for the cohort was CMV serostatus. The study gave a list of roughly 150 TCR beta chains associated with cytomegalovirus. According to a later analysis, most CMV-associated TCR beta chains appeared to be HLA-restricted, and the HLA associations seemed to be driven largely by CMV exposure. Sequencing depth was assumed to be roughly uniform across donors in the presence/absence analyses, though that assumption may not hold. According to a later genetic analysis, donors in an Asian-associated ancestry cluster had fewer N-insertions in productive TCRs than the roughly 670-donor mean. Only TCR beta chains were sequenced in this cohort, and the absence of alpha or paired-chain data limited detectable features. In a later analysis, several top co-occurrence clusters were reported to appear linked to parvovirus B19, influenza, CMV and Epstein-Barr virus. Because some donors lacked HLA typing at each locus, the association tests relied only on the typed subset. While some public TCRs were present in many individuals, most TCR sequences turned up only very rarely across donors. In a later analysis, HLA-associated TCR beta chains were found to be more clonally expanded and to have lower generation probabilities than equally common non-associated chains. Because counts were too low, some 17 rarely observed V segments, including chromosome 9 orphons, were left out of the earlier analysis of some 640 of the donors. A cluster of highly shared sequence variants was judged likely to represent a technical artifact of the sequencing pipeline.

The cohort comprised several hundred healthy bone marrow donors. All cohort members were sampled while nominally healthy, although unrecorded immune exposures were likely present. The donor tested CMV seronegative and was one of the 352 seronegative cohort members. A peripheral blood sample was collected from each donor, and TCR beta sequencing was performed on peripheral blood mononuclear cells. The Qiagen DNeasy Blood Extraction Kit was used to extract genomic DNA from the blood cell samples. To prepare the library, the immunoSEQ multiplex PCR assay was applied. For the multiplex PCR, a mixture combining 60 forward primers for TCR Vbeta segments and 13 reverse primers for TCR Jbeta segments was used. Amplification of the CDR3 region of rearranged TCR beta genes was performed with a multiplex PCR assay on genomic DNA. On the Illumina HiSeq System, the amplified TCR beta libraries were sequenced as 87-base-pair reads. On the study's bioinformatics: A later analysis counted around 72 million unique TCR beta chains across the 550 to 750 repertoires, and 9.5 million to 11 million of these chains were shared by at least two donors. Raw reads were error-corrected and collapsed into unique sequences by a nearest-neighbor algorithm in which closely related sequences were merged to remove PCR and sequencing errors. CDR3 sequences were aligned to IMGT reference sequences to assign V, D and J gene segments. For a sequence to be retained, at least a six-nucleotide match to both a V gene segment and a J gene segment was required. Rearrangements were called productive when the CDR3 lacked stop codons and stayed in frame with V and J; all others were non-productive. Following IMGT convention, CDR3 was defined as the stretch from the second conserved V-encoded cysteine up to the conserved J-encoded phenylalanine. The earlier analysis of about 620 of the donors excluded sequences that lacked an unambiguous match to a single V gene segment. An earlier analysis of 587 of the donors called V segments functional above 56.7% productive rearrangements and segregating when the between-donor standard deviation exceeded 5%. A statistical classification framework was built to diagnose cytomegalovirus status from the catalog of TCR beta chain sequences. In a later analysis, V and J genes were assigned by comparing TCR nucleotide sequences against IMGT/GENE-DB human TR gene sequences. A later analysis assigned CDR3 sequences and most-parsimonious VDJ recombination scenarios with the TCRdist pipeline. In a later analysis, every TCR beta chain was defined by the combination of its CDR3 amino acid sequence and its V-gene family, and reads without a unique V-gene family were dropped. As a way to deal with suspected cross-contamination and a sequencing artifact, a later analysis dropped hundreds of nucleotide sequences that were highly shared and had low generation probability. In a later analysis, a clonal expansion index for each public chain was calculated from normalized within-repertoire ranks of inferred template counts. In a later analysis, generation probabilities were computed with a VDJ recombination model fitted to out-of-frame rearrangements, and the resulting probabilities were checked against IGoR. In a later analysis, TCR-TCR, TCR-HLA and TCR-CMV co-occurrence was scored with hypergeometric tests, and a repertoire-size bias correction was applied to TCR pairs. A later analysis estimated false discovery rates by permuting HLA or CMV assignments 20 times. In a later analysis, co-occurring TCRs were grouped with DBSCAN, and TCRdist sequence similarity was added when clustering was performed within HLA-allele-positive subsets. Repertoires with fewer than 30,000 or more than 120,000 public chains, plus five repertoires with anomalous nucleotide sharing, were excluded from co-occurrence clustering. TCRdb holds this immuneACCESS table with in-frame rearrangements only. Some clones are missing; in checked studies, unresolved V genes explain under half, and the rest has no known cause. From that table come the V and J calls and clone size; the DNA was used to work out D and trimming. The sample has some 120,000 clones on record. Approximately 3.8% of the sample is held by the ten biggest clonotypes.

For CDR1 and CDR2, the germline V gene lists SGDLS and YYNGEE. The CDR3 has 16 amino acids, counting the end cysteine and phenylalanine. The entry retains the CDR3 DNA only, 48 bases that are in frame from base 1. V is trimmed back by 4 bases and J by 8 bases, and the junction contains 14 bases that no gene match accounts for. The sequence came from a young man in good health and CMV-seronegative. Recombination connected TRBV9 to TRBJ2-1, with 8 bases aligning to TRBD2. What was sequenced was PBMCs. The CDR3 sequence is CASSQSRLAIGDEQFF. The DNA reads TGTGCCAGCAGCCAAAGTCGACTAGCGATAGGCGATGAGCAGTTCTTC.